Below, 8 T cell receptor beta chains from the same sample are listed, as sequenced in a study of regulatory T cells in long-lasting Graves disease. Arm-PCR with iRepertoire HTBI primers amplified the CDR3 regions for these TCR beta libraries. TCRdb recomputed calls from the multiplex PCR reads with MiXCR, one row per CDR3 protein. The top ten hold over 10% of the sample, which has about half a million distinct CDR3 sequences, around a fifth seen once. As to time point: persistent/refractory GD, antithyroid drugs over 5 years with positive TRAb. Making the TCR library involved RNA that had been extracted from PBMCs. Sequences were derived from peripheral blood mononuclear cells (PBMCs), sampled when the disease was refractory, from a patient treated with antithyroid drugs. Receptors originate from a female donor with Graves disease.

This sequence joins TRBV5-1 and TRBJ2-5, with 12 positions matching TRBD1. Losses at the gene ends were 3 bases for V and 5 bases for J; bases not matched to a gene: 5. The CDR3 extends over 15 amino acids. Germline assignment: CDR1 SGHRS and CDR2 YFSETQ. CDR3 sequence: CASSWDRGQDETQYF. The CDR3 DNA sequence: TGCGCCAGCAGCTGGGACAGGGGGCAGGATGAGACCCAGTACTTC.

This clonotype was recorded a few times. V gene TRBV6-1 combines with J gene TRBJ2-7; 7 positions match TRBD1. The length of the CDR3 is 16 residues. Looked up from germline, CDR1 is MNHNS and CDR2 is SASEGT. The junction had 12 bases not matched to a gene; V was cut back by 2 bases and J by 5 bases. The CDR3 spells CASSEWVTGAGHEQYF. CDR3 in DNA: TGTGCCAGCAGTGAATGGGTCACAGGGGCCGGTCACGAGCAGTACTTC.

This sequence joins TRBV29-1 and TRBJ1-1; no reliable D call. The V end lost 4 bases, the J end lost 3 bases, and 9 bases lay between the germline ends. Germline lookup yields CDR1 SQVTM and CDR2 ANQGSEA. The CDR3 extends over 12 amino acids. CDR3 bases: TGCAGCGTTGGGTGGGAGGACACTGAAGCTTTCTTT. As protein: CSVGWEDTEAFF.

The rearrangement links TRBV5-6 to TRBJ2-7; D call uncertain. Germline assignment: CDR1 SGHDT and CDR2 YYEEEE. V lost 3 bases and J lost 6, with 7 bases in between. CDR3 size: 11 residues. The CDR3: CASSSNLEQYF. The DNA of the CDR3 is TGTGCCAGCAGCTCCAACCTCGAGCAGTACTTC.

The CDR3 bases are TGTGCCAGCAGCCCTTTGGGTAGAGGAGGGTACTCTGGAAACACCATATATTTT. Encoded protein: CASSPLGRGGYSGNTIYF. The V and J genes are TRBV7-9 and TRBJ1-3; D not resolved. V lost 5 bases, J lost 0 bases, and 20 bases lay in between. Germline lookup yields CDR1 SEHNR and CDR2 FQNEAQ (reference sequence). This CDR3 is 18 amino acids long.

This clonotype has only a few counts. The rearrangement links TRBV18 to TRBJ2-5, with 7 bases that match TRBD2. V was clipped by 2 bases and J by 1 base; unmatched bases: 7. The CDR3 totals 16 residues. CDR1 and CDR2 (germline): KGHSH, LQKENI. The CDR3, as DNA: TGTGCCAGCTCACCAAGGGGAGGGCTGAGCCAAGAGACCCAGTACTTC. It translates to CASSPRGGLSQETQYF.

This clonotype appeared many times. The chain has TRBV2 and TRBJ1-5, with 9 bases matching TRBD1. Germline CDR1 is SNHLY and CDR2 is FYNNEI. V dropped 5 bases and J dropped 5; count of bases not matched to a gene: 7. The CDR3 has 15 residues. The CDR3 sequence: CASSRRDRADQPQHF. CDR3 sequence (DNA): TGTGCCAGCAGTAGGCGGGACAGGGCGGATCAGCCCCAGCATTTT.

Concerning this clonotype itself: With only one base between it and a far larger clone, this is likely a read error. The chain carries TRBV12-3 or TRBV12-4 and TRBJ1-1; D is unclear. V shed 6 bases and J shed 3 bases, with 2 bases lying between them. The CDR3 loop spans 10 amino acids. CDR3 coding DNA: TGTGCCAGCAGATACACTGAAGCTTTCTTT. It encodes CASRYTEAFF.